This paragraph covers one T cell receptor (beta chain) sequence. Its antigen is not known. This record comes from a study of cytomegalovirus exposure and HLA in healthy donors. Findings and limits, study-wide: The study flagged around 150 TCR beta chains as cytomegalovirus-associated. Later work showed greater clonal expansion in HLA-associated TCR beta chains than in equally common others.

The V and J ends lost 4 bases and 8 bases, in that order; junction bases with no gene match: 8. This CDR3 is 14 amino acids long. Looked up from germline, CDR1 is LNHDA and CDR2 is SQIVND (reference sequence). The study ran its PCR with 60 Vbeta and 13 Jbeta primers. Generated by immunoSEQ multiplex PCR, the TCRdb table keeps only in-frame clones and is missing some. The top ten clones hold about 6.6% of a sample with around 130,000 clones, 6.5% to 9.5% of them seen once. The receptor was derived from a middle-aged woman in good health and CMV-seropositive. Sequencing used PBMCs. The V and J genes are TRBV19 and TRBJ1-2; the match to TRBD1 covers 9 bases. CDR3 amino acids: CASSTPGQGPGYTF. The DNA of the CDR3 is TGTGCCAGTAGTACTCCGGGACAGGGCCCCGGCTACACCTTC.